This is a list of T cell receptor beta chains from one sample in a study of beta chain features in type 1 diabetes. Clones were read by immunoSEQ multiplex PCR, and TCRdb kept only the in-frame ones, dropping some. Among about 930,000 clones, roughly 15% were seen once, and the ten largest hold 0.02% to 0.03%. The sample consisted of naive CD4+ T cells from blood. The receptor source for this set is a woman aged 18-35 years in good health. The CDR3 runs from the conserved cysteine through the conserved F or W. A D gene is named only where the DNA matches it firmly. Not every row has a clone size; where given, it reads once, few, many or a size class.

few TRBJ2-7 TRBV5-1 . CASSLELASEQYF TGCGCCAGCAGCCTGGAACTAGCATCCGAGCAGTACTTC
few TRBJ1-4 TRBV28 . CASTPVGSRGEKLFF TGTGCCAGCACCCCCGTAGGGTCTAGAGGTGAAAAACTGTTTTTT
once TRBJ2-7 TRBV11-2 TRBD1 CASSLHRGLSYEQYF TGCGCCAGCAGCCTTCACAGGGGGCTTTCCTACGAGCAGTACTTC
few TRBJ2-7 TRBV7-9 . CASSLQGGSYEQYF TGTGCCAGCAGCTTACAGGGTGGGTCCTACGAGCAGTACTTC
. TRBJ2-7 TRBV29-1 TRBD2 CSAASGSGYEQYF TGCAGCGCAGCTAGCGGGAGTGGGTACGAGCAGTACTTC
few TRBJ2-2 TRBV10-3 . CAISESIGINTGELFF TGTGCCATCAGTGAGTCGATAGGGATCAACACCGGGGAGCTGTTTTTT
few TRBJ2-1 TRBV19 . CASSKGTKWGEEQFF TGTGCCAGTAGTAAAGGGACCAAATGGGGTGAGGAGCAGTTCTTC
few TRBJ2-6 TRBV6-1 . CASSDGKAGANVLTF TGTGCCAGCAGTGACGGGAAGGCTGGGGCCAACGTCCTGACTTTC
. TRBJ2-1 TRBV11-3 TRBD1 CASSQYRGDEQFF TGTGCCAGCAGCCAATACAGGGGTGATGAGCAGTTCTTC
few TRBJ1-2 TRBV5-4 . CASSQGAARASGYTF TGCGCCAGCAGCCAAGGAGCGGCCAGGGCCTCTGGCTACACCTTC
few TRBJ2-1 TRBV21-1 . CASSKVLAREGRVYNEQFF TGTGCCAGCAGCAAAGTGCTTGCGCGGGAGGGCCGGGTCTACAATGAGCAGTTCTTC
. TRBJ2-3 TRBV5-4 . CASSFHLGFNTDTQYF TGTGCCAGCAGCTTTCACCTGGGTTTCAATACAGATACGCAGTATTTT
once TRBJ2-5 TRBV5-4 TRBD1 CASSDRGQGETQYF TGTGCCAGCAGCGACAGGGGGCAGGGAGAGACCCAGTACTTC
. TRBJ2-2 TRBV5-1 . CASSSDGTGELFF TGCGCCAGCAGCTCAGACGGAACCGGGGAGCTGTTTTTT